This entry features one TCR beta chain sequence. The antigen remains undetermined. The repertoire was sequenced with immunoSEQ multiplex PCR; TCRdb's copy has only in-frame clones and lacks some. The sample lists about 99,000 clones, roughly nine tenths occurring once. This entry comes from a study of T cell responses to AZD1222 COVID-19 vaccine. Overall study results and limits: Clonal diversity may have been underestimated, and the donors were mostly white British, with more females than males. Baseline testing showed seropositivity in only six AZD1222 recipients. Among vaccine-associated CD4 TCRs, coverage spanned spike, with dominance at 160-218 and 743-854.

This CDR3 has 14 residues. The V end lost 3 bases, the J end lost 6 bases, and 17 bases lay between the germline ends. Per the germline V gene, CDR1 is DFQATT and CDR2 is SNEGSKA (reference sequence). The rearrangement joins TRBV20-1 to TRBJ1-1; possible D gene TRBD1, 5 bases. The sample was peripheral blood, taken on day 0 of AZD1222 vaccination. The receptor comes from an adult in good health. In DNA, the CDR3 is TGCAGTGCTAGTATGAGGGCAAAGGGGTCTGAAGCTTTCTTT. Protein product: CSASMRAKGSEAFF.